This T cell receptor (beta chain) is from a study of T-cell memory formation after mild COVID-19. Study details: TCR clusters mostly belonged to single donors.

The CDR3 is 10 residues long. Per germline, CDR1 MNHNS and CDR2 SASEGT. Via MiXCR, TCRdb re-called the 5' RACE reads, giving one row per CDR3 protein. The sample carries roughly 450,000 distinct CDR3 sequences, roughly 18% recorded once. Regarding this clonotype: Its antigen is unidentified.

Findings of the study overall: Whereas later expanders leaned CD4+, clones contracting day 15 to 85 showed a balanced CD4/CD8 makeup.

The receptor was derived from a man aged 18 to 35 who had mild COVID-19 (a few samples of this study predate the infection). Cell type and time point are not known. This sequence joins TRBV6-1 and TRBJ2-3; D is unresolved. Sequencing was performed on PBMCs or a T cell subset sorted from them (not recorded which). The CDR3 DNA follows: TGTGGCCTGAGCACAGATACGCAGTATTTT. Translated: CGLSTDTQYF.